This TCR beta chain is drawn from a study of shared clonotypes between healthy human individuals. General study points: The study's rarefaction showed incomplete sorted-subset sequencing despite large depth. Researchers sampled only blood; tissue repertoires likely differ.

TCRdb's table, derived via immunoSEQ multiplex PCR, lists solely in-frame clones and lacks some. The repertoire holds 2 million to 2.5 million clones, with about 92% as singletons. On this clone: The antigen is unknown.

Germline CDR1 SGHRS, CDR2 YFSETQ. The length of the CDR3 is 12 residues. V was pared by 4 bases and J by 5 bases, with 9 bases between. The genes are TRBV5-1 and TRBJ1-1; D is uncertain. The TCR comes from a man younger than 35 in good health. Some clones in this sample may be carry-over from other donors' samples. The sample was naive CD4+ T cells from PBMCs. The subset was: CD45RA+ positively selected. CDR3 DNA: TGCGCCAGCAGCCTAAGTGCTACTGAAGCTTTCTTT. Translated: CASSLSATEAFF.